This TCR beta chain was identified in a study of T cell responses to AZD1222 COVID-19 vaccine. Study results and limitations: Repertoires in all cases were sampled only once the peak T cell response had passed. At baseline, just a handful of AZD1222 recipients tested seropositive. Spike-specific TCR breadth rose after two AZD1222 doses, and depth rose as well. White British ancestry dominated among donors, who included more females, and clonal diversity was possibly underestimated.

This CDR3 is built from 15 residues. V gave up 1 base and J gave up 5 bases, with 12 bases separating them. Germline V gene data show CDR1 as SEHNR and CDR2 as FQNEAQ (reference sequence). Regarding this clone: Its cognate antigen is unknown.

Clones were sequenced by immunoSEQ multiplex PCR, and TCRdb holds only the in-frame ones, with some missing. The data hold 100,000 to 150,000 clones, with 84% observed a single time. The gene calls are TRBV7-9 and TRBJ1-5, with unresolved D. The material sequenced was peripheral blood, taken 28 days after the second AZD1222 dose. The sequence was obtained from an adult who received the AZD1222 COVID-19 vaccine. The chain's CDR3 is CASSLVAGKDQPQHF. In DNA form, the CDR3 reads TGTGCCAGCAGCTTAGTGGCTGGTAAGGATCAGCCCCAGCATTTT.